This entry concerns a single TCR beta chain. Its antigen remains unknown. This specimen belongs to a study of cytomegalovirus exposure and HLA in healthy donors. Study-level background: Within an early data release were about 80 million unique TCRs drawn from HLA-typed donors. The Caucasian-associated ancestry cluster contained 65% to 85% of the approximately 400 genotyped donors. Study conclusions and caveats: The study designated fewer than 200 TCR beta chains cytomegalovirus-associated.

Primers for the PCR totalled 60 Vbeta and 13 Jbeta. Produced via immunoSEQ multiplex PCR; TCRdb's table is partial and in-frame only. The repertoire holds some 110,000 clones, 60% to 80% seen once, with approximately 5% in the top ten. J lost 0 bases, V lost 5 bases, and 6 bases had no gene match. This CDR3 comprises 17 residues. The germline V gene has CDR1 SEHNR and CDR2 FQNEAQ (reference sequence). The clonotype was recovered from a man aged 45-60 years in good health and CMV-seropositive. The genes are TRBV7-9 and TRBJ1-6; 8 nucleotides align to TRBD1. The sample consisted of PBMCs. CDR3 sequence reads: CASSRRTGSSYNSPLHF. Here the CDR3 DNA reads TGTGCCAGCAGCAGACGGACAGGGAGCTCCTATAATTCACCCCTCCACTTT. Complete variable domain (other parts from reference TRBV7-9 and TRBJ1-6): DTGVSQNPRHKITKRGQNVTFRCDPISEHNRLYWYRQTLGQGPEFLTYFQNEAQLEKSRLLSDRFSAERPKGSFSTLEIQRTEQGDSAMYLCASSRRTGSSYNSPLHFGNGTRLTVT.